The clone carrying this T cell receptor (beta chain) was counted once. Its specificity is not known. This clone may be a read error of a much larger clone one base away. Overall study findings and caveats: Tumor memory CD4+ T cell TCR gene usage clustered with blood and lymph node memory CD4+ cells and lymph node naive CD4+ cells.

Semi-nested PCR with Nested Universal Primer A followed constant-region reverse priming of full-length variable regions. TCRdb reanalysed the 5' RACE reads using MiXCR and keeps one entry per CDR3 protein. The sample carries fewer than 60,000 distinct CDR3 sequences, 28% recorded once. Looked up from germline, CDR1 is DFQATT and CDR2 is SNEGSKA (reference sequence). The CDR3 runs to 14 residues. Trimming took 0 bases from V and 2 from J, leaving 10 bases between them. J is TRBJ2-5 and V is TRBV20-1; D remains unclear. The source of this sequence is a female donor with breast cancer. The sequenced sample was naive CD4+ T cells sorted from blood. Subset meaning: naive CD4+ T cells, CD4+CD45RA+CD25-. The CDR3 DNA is TGCAGTGCTAGAGACCCCAGGCAGCAAGAGACCCAGTACTTC. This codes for CSARDPRQQETQYF.